This is a list of T cell receptor beta chains from one sample in a study of blood T cell repertoires in COVID-19. Here immunoSEQ multiplex PCR was the method, and the copy in TCRdb shows in-frame clones only, minus some. The data show 200,000 to 300,000 clones, 88% seen once. The sequenced material came from peripheral blood. These receptors were taken from a man in his fifties or sixties who had recovered from COVID-19. The CDR3 runs from the conserved cysteine through the conserved F or W. A D gene is named only where the DNA matches it firmly. Size tells how often a clone was seen (once, few, many) or the class of an expanded clone, and some rows leave it out.

len: 13
d_gene: NA
abundance: NA
j_gene: TRBJ2-7
v_gene: TRBV28
CDR3nt: TGTGCCAGCAGCCCAAGGAGGGGTTACGAGCAGTACTTC
CDR3aa: CASSPRRGYEQYF

len: 16
d_gene: TRBD2
abundance: NA
j_gene: TRBJ2-3
v_gene: TRBV18
CDR3nt: TGTGCCAGCTCACCCACCGGGACTACTAGCACAGATACGCAGTATTTT
CDR3aa: CASSPTGTTSTDTQYF

len: 10
d_gene: NA
abundance: NA
j_gene: TRBJ1-1
v_gene: TRBV12-3/TRBV12-4
CDR3nt: TGTGCCAGCGCGGTCACTGAAGCTTTCTTT
CDR3aa: CASAVTEAFF

len: 12
d_gene: NA
abundance: few
j_gene: TRBJ1-4
v_gene: TRBV29-1
CDR3nt: TGCAGCGGAAGGGGACTGAATGAAAAACTGTTTTTT
CDR3aa: CSGRGLNEKLFF

len: 17
d_gene: NA
abundance: few
j_gene: TRBJ1-5
v_gene: TRBV1
CDR3nt: TGCACCAGCAGCCAGGCTGGGGCGGCTTATAGCAATCAGCCCCAGCATTTT
CDR3aa: CTSSQAGAAYSNQPQHF

len: 16
d_gene: TRBD1
abundance: NA
j_gene: TRBJ1-6
v_gene: TRBV7-3
CDR3nt: TGTGCCAGCAGGACGGGGGACAGCTCCTATAATTCACCCCTCCACTTT
CDR3aa: CASRTGDSSYNSPLHF

len: 17
d_gene: NA
abundance: NA
j_gene: TRBJ2-7
v_gene: TRBV21-1
CDR3nt: TGTGCCACCTGTGATTTAGTGGGACAGGGCCTTCCCTACGAGCAGTACTTC
CDR3aa: CATCDLVGQGLPYEQYF

len: 18
d_gene: TRBD1
abundance: NA
j_gene: TRBJ1-2
v_gene: TRBV4-2
CDR3nt: TGTGCCAGCAGCCAAGATCTTGGGGCGACAGGGCAGGGCTATGGCTACACCTTC
CDR3aa: CASSQDLGATGQGYGYTF

len: 14
d_gene: NA
abundance: NA
j_gene: TRBJ1-2
v_gene: TRBV19
CDR3nt: TGTGCCAGTAGTACCCCGGGAGAGAACTATGGCTACACCTTC
CDR3aa: CASSTPGENYGYTF

len: 14
d_gene: TRBD2
abundance: NA
j_gene: TRBJ2-1
v_gene: TRBV30
CDR3nt: TGTGCCTGGCAACCGGGACTACAAAACAATGAGCAGTTCTTC
CDR3aa: CAWQPGLQNNEQFF

len: 15
d_gene: TRBD1
abundance: NA
j_gene: TRBJ2-7
v_gene: TRBV5-6
CDR3nt: TGTGCCAGCAGGACCGACAGGGGGGCAGTCTACGAGCAGTACTTC
CDR3aa: CASRTDRGAVYEQYF

len: 14
d_gene: NA
abundance: NA
j_gene: TRBJ1-1
v_gene: TRBV9
CDR3nt: TGTGCCAGCAGCGTAGTCCCAACAGAGACTGAAGCTTTCTTT
CDR3aa: CASSVVPTETEAFF

len: 12
d_gene: TRBD2
abundance: once
j_gene: TRBJ2-2
v_gene: TRBV11-2
CDR3nt: TGTGCCAGCACAGGGAGGGCCGGGGAGCTGTTTTTT
CDR3aa: CASTGRAGELFF

len: 14
d_gene: NA
abundance: once
j_gene: TRBJ2-7
v_gene: TRBV21-1
CDR3nt: TGTGCCAGCAGCGGGGGGGATTATGGTTACGAGCAGTACTTC
CDR3aa: CASSGGDYGYEQYF

len: 18
d_gene: NA
abundance: NA
j_gene: TRBJ2-6
v_gene: TRBV27
CDR3nt: TGTGCCAGCAGCCTCAAAGTGGGGCTGTTCTCTGGGGCCAACGTCCTGACTTTC
CDR3aa: CASSLKVGLFSGANVLTF

len: 15
d_gene: TRBD2
abundance: NA
j_gene: TRBJ2-2
v_gene: TRBV11-2
CDR3nt: TGTGCCAGCACCTATTCCGGGGGGGCCCTCGGGGAGCTGTTTTTT
CDR3aa: CASTYSGGALGELFF

len: 15
d_gene: NA
abundance: NA
j_gene: TRBJ2-1
v_gene: TRBV5-1
CDR3nt: TGCGCCAGCAGCTTGGGGGCGTCTAACGGCAATGAGCAGTTCTTC
CDR3aa: CASSLGASNGNEQFF

len: 16
d_gene: TRBD1
abundance: NA
j_gene: TRBJ2-2
v_gene: TRBV19
CDR3nt: TGTGCCAGTAGCTCCACAGGGGGCTACAGCACCGGGGAGCTGTTTTTT
CDR3aa: CASSSTGGYSTGELFF

len: 13
d_gene: NA
abundance: once
j_gene: TRBJ1-4
v_gene: TRBV30
CDR3nt: TGTGCCTGGAGTCCCCTTGTGGGCGAAAAACTGTTTTTT
CDR3aa: CAWSPLVGEKLFF

len: 13
d_gene: NA
abundance: NA
j_gene: TRBJ2-3
v_gene: TRBV3-1/TRBV3-2
CDR3nt: TGTGCCAGCAGCCAGTACAGTTCAGATACGCAGTATTTT
CDR3aa: CASSQYSSDTQYF

len: 12
d_gene: NA
abundance: NA
j_gene: TRBJ1-2
v_gene: TRBV14
CDR3nt: TGTGCCAGCAGCCAAGTTGGAGCTGGCTACACCTTC
CDR3aa: CASSQVGAGYTF

len: 17
d_gene: TRBD2
abundance: NA
j_gene: TRBJ2-3
v_gene: TRBV29-1
CDR3nt: TGCAGCGTTGCTTTTCTAGCGGGGGAACTTCGTTCAGATACGCAGTATTTT
CDR3aa: CSVAFLAGELRSDTQYF

len: 18
d_gene: TRBD1
abundance: NA
j_gene: TRBJ1-4
v_gene: TRBV6-1
CDR3nt: TGTGCCAGCAGTGAGAAAAACAGGGGGCTTTCAACTAATGAAAAACTGTTTTTT
CDR3aa: CASSEKNRGLSTNEKLFF

len: 15
d_gene: NA
abundance: NA
j_gene: TRBJ1-1
v_gene: TRBV6-2/TRBV6-3
CDR3nt: TGTGCCAGCAGTTACTACGCGGGGGGGGAAGGTGAAGCTTTCTTT
CDR3aa: CASSYYAGGEGEAFF

len: 13
d_gene: NA
abundance: many
j_gene: TRBJ2-7
v_gene: TRBV11-2
CDR3nt: TGTGCCAGCAGCTTAGAAAGACAAGACGAGCAGTACTTC
CDR3aa: CASSLERQDEQYF

len: 15
d_gene: TRBD2
abundance: NA
j_gene: TRBJ2-2
v_gene: TRBV9
CDR3nt: TGTGCCAGCAGCGTCGAGACTAGCGGTTCCGGGGAGCTGTTTTTT
CDR3aa: CASSVETSGSGELFF

len: 15
d_gene: NA
abundance: NA
j_gene: TRBJ1-2
v_gene: TRBV5-1
CDR3nt: TGCGCCAGCAGCTTGGATCAGGGAACCGCCTATGGCTACACCTTC
CDR3aa: CASSLDQGTAYGYTF

len: 15
d_gene: TRBD2
abundance: NA
j_gene: TRBJ2-1
v_gene: TRBV11-1
CDR3nt: TGTGCCAGCAGCTTAGCCCCGGGGGGGAATAATGAGCAGTTCTTC
CDR3aa: CASSLAPGGNNEQFF

len: 17
d_gene: TRBD2
abundance: NA
j_gene: TRBJ2-5
v_gene: TRBV11-2
CDR3nt: TGTGCCAGCAGTTCCGGGACTAGCGGGGGGGCCTACGAGACCCAGTACTTC
CDR3aa: CASSSGTSGGAYETQYF

len: 14
d_gene: NA
abundance: NA
j_gene: TRBJ2-7
v_gene: TRBV9
CDR3nt: TGTGCCAGCAGCGTCGAGACCAGGGTTGAAAAGCAGTACTTC
CDR3aa: CASSVETRVEKQYF

len: 15
d_gene: TRBD2
abundance: NA
j_gene: TRBJ2-1
v_gene: TRBV2
CDR3nt: TGTGCCAGCATGGGACTAGCGGGGGATCCTTTCGAGCAGTTCTTC
CDR3aa: CASMGLAGDPFEQFF

len: 17
d_gene: TRBD1
abundance: once
j_gene: TRBJ2-2
v_gene: TRBV24-1
CDR3nt: TGTGCCACCAGTGATTTGCAGAAGGGGGCTCACACCGGGGAGCTGTTTTTT
CDR3aa: CATSDLQKGAHTGELFF

len: 13
d_gene: NA
abundance: NA
j_gene: TRBJ1-2
v_gene: TRBV12-2
CDR3nt: TGTGCAAGTCGCTTCCTCCGGAGCTATGGCTACACCTTC
CDR3aa: CASRFLRSYGYTF

len: 15
d_gene: TRBD2
abundance: NA
j_gene: TRBJ2-2
v_gene: TRBV14
CDR3nt: TGTGCCAGCAGCTACACTAGCGTGAGCACCGGGGAGCTGTTTTTT
CDR3aa: CASSYTSVSTGELFF

len: 18
d_gene: NA
abundance: NA
j_gene: TRBJ2-7
v_gene: TRBV19
CDR3nt: TGTGCCAGTTCCGGGGATCGAAGGGATCCGACTAATCCCTACGAGCAGTACTTC
CDR3aa: CASSGDRRDPTNPYEQYF

len: 15
d_gene: TRBD1
abundance: NA
j_gene: TRBJ1-2
v_gene: TRBV27
CDR3nt: TGTGCCAGCAGTCCTCCCGGACAGGGGGCGCGGGGCTACACCTTC
CDR3aa: CASSPPGQGARGYTF

len: 16
d_gene: TRBD1
abundance: NA
j_gene: TRBJ2-3
v_gene: TRBV6-5
CDR3nt: TGTGCCAGCAGCTACAGGGGCGTAAGTAGCACAGATACGCAGTATTTT
CDR3aa: CASSYRGVSSTDTQYF

len: 13
d_gene: NA
abundance: NA
j_gene: TRBJ2-7
v_gene: TRBV9
CDR3nt: TGTGCCAGCAGCGACCCCCACAGCTACGAGCAGTACTTC
CDR3aa: CASSDPHSYEQYF

len: 13
d_gene: TRBD2
abundance: NA
j_gene: TRBJ2-1
v_gene: TRBV6-5
CDR3nt: TGTGCCAGCGGGGGACTAGCCTACAATGAGCAGTTCTTC
CDR3aa: CASGGLAYNEQFF

len: 15
d_gene: TRBD1
abundance: NA
j_gene: TRBJ1-4
v_gene: TRBV6-5
CDR3nt: TGTGCCAGCAGCCTGACAGGGGCGCTTAATGAAAAACTGTTTTTT
CDR3aa: CASSLTGALNEKLFF